This is a list of T cell receptor beta chains from one sample in a study of blood T cells in healthy people across ages. TCRdb ran MiXCR on the 5' RACE reads and lists one entry per CDR3 protein. This sample carries 1.5 million to 2 million distinct CDR3 sequences, 28% of them seen once, and the ten largest clones take around 7.7%. Sequencing was done on a sample of blood. These receptors came from a woman between 25 and 40 years old in good health. CDR3s include the opening cysteine and the closing phenylalanine or tryptophan. D genes are given only for firm matches. Not every row has a clone size; where given, it reads once, few, many or a size class.

d_gene	v_gene	abundance	j_gene	len	CDR3aa	CDR3nt
TRBD2	TRBV14	-	TRBJ2-1	13	CASRREGADEQFF	TGTGCCAGCCGGCGGGAGGGGGCGGATGAGCAGTTCTTC
-	TRBV7-2	-	TRBJ1-5	14	CASSLGPVDGPQHF	TGTGCCAGCAGCTTAGGGCCAGTTGATGGACCCCAGCATTTT
TRBD1	TRBV9	few	TRBJ2-5	16	CASSEKLQGNFETQYF	TGTGCCAGCAGCGAGAAGCTACAGGGGAATTTCGAGACCCAGTACTTC
TRBD1	TRBV29-1	few	TRBJ1-2	12	CSGTGANYGYTF	TGCAGCGGGACAGGGGCTAACTATGGCTACACCTTC
TRBD2	TRBV11-3	-	TRBJ2-1	15	CASSTRLAASNEQFF	TGTGCCAGCAGCACAAGACTAGCGGCCTCCAATGAGCAGTTCTTC
TRBD2	TRBV20-1	-	TRBJ2-3	16	CSASFLASGSTDTQYF	TGCAGTGCTAGTTTTCTGGCTAGCGGGAGCACAGATACGCAGTATTTT
-	TRBV2	-	TRBJ1-1	12	CASCSFWTEAFF	TGTGCCAGTTGCAGTTTTTGGACTGAAGCTTTCTTT
TRBD1	TRBV6-2/TRBV6-3	-	TRBJ1-1	14	CASSPEQGATEAFF	TGTGCCAGCAGCCCGGAACAGGGGGCGACTGAAGCTTTCTTT
-	TRBV11-2	-	TRBJ2-6	20	CASSLDHGTRSSSGANVRTF	TGTGCCAGCAGCTTAGATCACGGGACTCGTTCTAGCTCTGGGGCCAACGTCCGGACTTTC
-	TRBV2	-	TRBJ2-7	13	CASMEEREHEQYF	TGTGCCAGCATGGAGGAACGGGAACACGAGCAGTACTTC
-	TRBV3-1	few	TRBJ2-7	16	CASSQGQPGSSYEQYF	TGTGCCAGCAGCCAAGGGCAGCCAGGGTCATCCTACGAGCAGTACTTC
-	TRBV9	-	TRBJ2-2	16	CASSVGESPSTGELFF	TGTGCCAGCAGCGTAGGGGAGTCTCCCTCCACCGGGGAGCTGTTTTTT
-	TRBV5-6	-	TRBJ2-5	15	CASSLPGLYQETQYF	TGTGCCAGCAGCCTACCGGGACTCTACCAAGAGACCCAGTACTTC
TRBD2	TRBV12-3/TRBV12-4	-	TRBJ2-7	13	CASTPGGDGEQYF	TGTGCCAGCACACCGGGGGGGGACGGCGAGCAGTACTTC
-	TRBV12-3/TRBV12-4	few	TRBJ1-2	13	CASSSGTHYGYTF	TGTGCCAGCAGTTCCGGGACACATTATGGCTACACCTTC
-	TRBV28	few	TRBJ2-3	17	CASSSSLDLSQGNTQYF	TGTGCCAGCAGTTCCTCACTAGACCTTTCACAGGGAAATACGCAGTATTTT
TRBD1	TRBV29-1	many	TRBJ2-5	14	CSVGDRGPQETQYF	TGCAGCGTTGGGGACAGGGGTCCCCAAGAGACCCAGTACTTC
TRBD2	TRBV30	-	TRBJ2-1	15	CAWSPLAGAYNEQFF	TGTGCCTGGAGCCCACTAGCGGGGGCTTACAATGAGCAGTTCTTC
-	TRBV29-1	many	TRBJ2-1	12	CSANHLNNEQFF	TGCAGCGCTAACCATCTAAACAATGAGCAGTTCTTC
-	TRBV5-1	few	TRBJ1-6	15	CASSLQDSYNSPLHF	TGCGCCAGCAGCTTGCAGGACTCCTATAATTCACCCCTCCACTTT
-	TRBV10-2	many	TRBJ2-7	16	CASRGWGRGSSYEQYF	TGCGCCAGCAGAGGTTGGGGTCGCGGGTCCTCCTACGAGCAGTACTTC
TRBD2	TRBV10-2	few	TRBJ2-2	14	CASRVAGGPGELFF	TGCGCCAGCAGGGTAGCGGGAGGGCCCGGGGAGCTGTTTTTT
TRBD1	TRBV4-2	few	TRBJ1-2	15	CASSHLDRGHGGYTF	TGTGCCAGCAGCCACCTGGACAGGGGGCATGGTGGCTACACCTTC
-	TRBV29-1	few	TRBJ2-1	13	CSVLSQGPNELFF	TGCAGCGTTCTGTCCCAGGGTCCGAATGAGCTGTTCTTC
-	TRBV7-9	few	TRBJ2-6	15	CASSDRQVWANVLTF	TGTGCCAGCAGCGACCGACAGGTGTGGGCCAACGTCCTGACTTTC
TRBD2	TRBV20-1	few	TRBJ2-3	15	CSARSPAGNTDTQYF	TGCAGTGCTAGAAGCCCAGCGGGAAACACAGATACGCAGTATTTT
-	TRBV6-2/TRBV6-3	few	TRBJ2-4	15	CASRGAGSGRDIQYF	TGTGCCAGCCGCGGGGCAGGGTCGGGTCGAGACATTCAGTACTTC
-	TRBV29-1	-	TRBJ1-5	14	CSVTEDSANQPQHF	TGCAGCGTTACAGAAGACAGCGCGAATCAGCCCCAGCATTTT
TRBD1	TRBV29-1	few	TRBJ1-1	14	CSVEVHQGGTEAFF	TGCAGCGTTGAAGTTCACCAGGGGGGTACTGAAGCTTTCTTT
TRBD1	TRBV20-1	-	TRBJ2-3	14	CSASPRTGADTQYF	TGCAGTGCTAGTCCCCGGACAGGGGCAGATACGCAGTATTTT
TRBD2	TRBV28	few	TRBJ2-7	15	CASSPQRGTAYEQYF	TGTGCCAGCAGTCCCCAGCGGGGGACCGCGTACGAGCAGTACTTC
TRBD1	TRBV29-1	many	TRBJ2-7	15	CSVSGTGPLSYEQYF	TGCAGCGTTAGCGGGACAGGGCCCCTCTCCTACGAGCAGTACTTC
-	TRBV5-6	many	TRBJ2-1	14	CASSLVAGYNEQFF	TGTGCCAGCAGCTTGGTAGCAGGTTACAATGAGCAGTTCTTC
TRBD1	TRBV20-1	few	TRBJ1-2	14	CSAPDREFGYGYTF	TGCAGTGCTCCGGACAGGGAATTTGGCTATGGCTACACCTTC
TRBD2	TRBV6-2/TRBV6-3	-	TRBJ2-1	16	CASSYSPSGRLNEQFF	TGTGCCAGCAGTTACTCGCCTAGCGGGAGATTAAATGAGCAGTTCTTC
-	TRBV19	-	TRBJ2-1	13	CASSMTGVGEQFF	TGTGCCAGTAGTATGACGGGAGTGGGTGAGCAGTTCTTC
TRBD2	TRBV7-2	few	TRBJ2-5	13	CASSQREWRTQYF	TGTGCCAGCAGCCAGCGGGAGTGGCGGACCCAGTACTTC
TRBD2	TRBV6-1	-	TRBJ2-5	16	CASSERELAGRKTQYF	TGTGCCAGCAGTGAACGAGAGCTAGCGGGGAGGAAGACCCAGTACTTC
TRBD1	TRBV2	few	TRBJ1-1	15	CASSGTRQGAASPFF	TGTGCCAGCAGTGGGACGCGACAGGGCGCCGCTTCACCTTTCTTT
-	TRBV3-1	few	TRBJ2-4	15	CASSPNGEAKNIQYF	TGTGCCAGCAGCCCAAACGGGGAAGCCAAAAACATTCAGTACTTC
TRBD2	TRBV12-3/TRBV12-4	-	TRBJ2-3	21	CASSFRPGLTGEWARADTQYF	TGTGCCAGCAGTTTCCGTCCGGGACTAACGGGAGAGTGGGCGAGGGCGGATACGCAGTATTTT
TRBD1	TRBV15	-	TRBJ1-5	15	CATSPQGAGYQPQHF	TGTGCCACCAGCCCTCAGGGGGCTGGGTATCAGCCCCAGCATTTT
-	TRBV5-6	-	TRBJ2-5	14	CASSQTTVKETQYF	TGTGCCAGCAGCCAAACGACAGTGAAAGAGACCCAGTACTTC
-	TRBV6-2/TRBV6-3	few	TRBJ2-1	14	CASSSAGVANEQFF	TGTGCCAGCAGTTCGGCTGGAGTGGCCAATGAGCAGTTCTTC
-	TRBV20-1	many	TRBJ2-1	15	CSAKGRAPSHNEQFF	TGCAGTGCTAAAGGTCGGGCTCCCTCCCACAATGAGCAGTTCTTC
-	TRBV7-9	many	TRBJ2-4	11	CASMTSSGQYF	TGTGCCAGCATGACTTCGTCGGGGCAGTACTTC